This T cell receptor (beta chain) was identified in a study of blood T cell repertoires in COVID-19. This table comes from immunoSEQ multiplex PCR, and its TCRdb copy is limited to in-frame clones, with some not included. The data contain 500,000 or so clones, 87% of them singletons. The sequencing sample was made of PBMCs or T cells enriched from blood (not recorded which). The clonotype was recovered from a woman between 18 and 29 years old who had recovered from COVID-19.

The CDR3 sequence is CASSSRLRTSGGAPGELFF. As DNA, the CDR3 is TGTGCCAGTAGCAGCCGACTCAGGACTAGCGGGGGGGCTCCCGGGGAGCTGTTTTTT. The chain links TRBV19 to TRBJ2-2; 15 bases fit TRBD2. The CDR3 has 19 residues. V shed 6 bases, J shed 6 bases, and the junction held 14 bases outside the gene matches. Per the germline V gene, CDR1 is LNHDA and CDR2 is SQIVND (reference sequence).